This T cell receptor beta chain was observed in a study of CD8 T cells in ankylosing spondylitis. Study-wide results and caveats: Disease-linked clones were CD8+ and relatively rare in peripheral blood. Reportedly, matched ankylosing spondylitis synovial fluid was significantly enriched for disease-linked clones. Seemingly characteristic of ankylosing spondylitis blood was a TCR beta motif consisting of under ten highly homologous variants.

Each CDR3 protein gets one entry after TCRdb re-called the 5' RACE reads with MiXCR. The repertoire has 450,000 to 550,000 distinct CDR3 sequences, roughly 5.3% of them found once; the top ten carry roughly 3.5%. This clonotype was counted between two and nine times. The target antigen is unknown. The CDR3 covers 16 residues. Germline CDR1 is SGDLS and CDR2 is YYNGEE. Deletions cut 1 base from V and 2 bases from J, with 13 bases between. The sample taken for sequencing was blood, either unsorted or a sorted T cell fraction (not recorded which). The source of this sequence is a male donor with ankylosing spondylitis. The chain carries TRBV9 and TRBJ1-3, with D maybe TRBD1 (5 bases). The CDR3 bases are TGTGCCAGCAGCGTACAGCAGGGTGGCACTGGAAACACCATATATTTT. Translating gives CASSVQQGGTGNTIYF.